The 26 T cell receptor beta chains listed next were all sequenced from one sample in a study of technical replicates of blood from four donors. Sequencing used immunoSEQ multiplex PCR; TCRdb keeps in-frame clones, though not all of them. The repertoire includes 85,000 to 100,000 clones, approximately 93% of them detected once, and around 0.25% sits in the top ten. Material: T cells isolated from PBMCs. The receptors come from a human donor in good health.

This rearrangement joins TRBV5-5 to TRBJ2-7, with 7 bases that match TRBD2. Trimming took 5 bases from V and 3 from J; bases not matched to a gene: 8. CDR3 length equals 14 residues. The germline V gene has CDR1 SGHKS and CDR2 YYEKEE (reference sequence). The CDR3 protein is CASSQSGKLYEQYF. For the CDR3, the DNA is TGTGCCAGCAGTCAGAGCGGGAAACTCTACGAGCAGTACTTC.

This clone was picked up one time. This chain joins TRBV7-9 and TRBJ1-5; unclear D gene. Germline CDR1 reads SEHNR; CDR2 reads FQNEAQ (reference sequence). The V and J ends lost 0 bases and 6 bases respectively, with 9 bases between them. The CDR3 runs 14 residues. Here the CDR3 DNA reads TGTGCCAGCAGCTTAGCCGGGGTGAGTCAGCCCCAGCATTTT. It encodes CASSLAGVSQPQHF.

This clone was counted a single time. This chain connects TRBV9 to TRBJ1-5; D not certain. CDR1 is SGDLS and CDR2 is YYNGEE in the germline V gene. CDR3 length: 13 amino acids. V gave up 0 bases and J gave up 6 bases, with 7 bases separating them. The CDR3 sequence: CASSVGRAQPQHF. The CDR3 DNA reads as TGTGCCAGCAGCGTAGGGAGGGCTCAGCCCCAGCATTTT. Combining the CDR3 with reference TRBV9 and TRBJ1-5 gives the whole variable domain DSGVTQTPKHLITATGQRVTLRCSPRSGDLSVYWYQQSLDQGLQFLIQYYNGEERAKGNILERFSAQQFPDLHSELNLSSLELGDSALYFCASSVGRAQPQHFGDGTRLSIL.

This chain links TRBV10-2 with TRBJ2-7; 9 nucleotides agree with TRBD1. This CDR3 is built from 15 residues. V lost 2 bases and J lost 5; bases outside the gene matches: 7. Germline V gene sequence: CDR1 WSHSY, CDR2 SAAADI. The CDR3: CASSEGQGWRNEQYF. CDR3 sequence (DNA): TGCGCCAGCAGTGAGGGACAGGGGTGGAGGAACGAGCAGTACTTC.

This CDR3 reads CASRGGLAAYYEQYF. The DNA for the CDR3 is TGTGCCAGCAGGGGGGGACTAGCGGCCTACTACGAGCAGTACTTC. This sequence joins TRBV6-1 and TRBJ2-7, with 11 bases aligning to TRBD2. V was pared by 6 bases and J by 3 bases, with 7 bases of the junction left unmatched. Germline V gene lookup returns CDR1 MNHNS and CDR2 SASEGT. The CDR3 length is 15 residues.

The chain carries TRBV30 and TRBJ2-7; D ambiguous. V lost 1 base and J 7 bases, leaving 8 bases between the germline ends. The CDR3 runs to 11 residues. The germline V gene has CDR1 GTSNPN and CDR2 SVGIG (reference sequence). CDR3 in DNA: TGTGCCTGGAGTGGTTCCGTAGAGCAGTACTTC. Translated, it gives CAWSGSVEQYF.

The gene calls are TRBV7-2 and TRBJ1-2, with D unclear. Germline lookup yields CDR1 SGHTA and CDR2 FQGNSA. The CDR3 runs 13 residues. The V end was cut by 10 bases, the J end by 4 bases, with 16 bases between. DNA of the CDR3: TGTGCCAATCAGAATCTGGCGGCCTATGGCTACACCTTC. Translated: CANQNLAAYGYTF.

This CDR3 is CSGTDSSRNTIYF. DNA for the CDR3: TGCAGCGGCACTGACAGTAGCAGAAACACCATATATTTT. The V and J genes are TRBV29-1 and TRBJ1-3; tentative D call: TRBD1 (5 bases). V dropped 7 bases and J dropped 5 bases, with 15 bases sitting between them. The germline V gene encodes CDR1 SQVTM and CDR2 ANQGSEA. The CDR3 contains 13 residues.

The gene calls are TRBV5-5 and TRBJ1-1; TRBD1 is a possible D gene (6 bases). V gave up 1 base and J gave up 3 bases, with 13 bases separating them. Germline values: CDR1 SGHKS, CDR2 YYEKEE (reference sequence). The CDR3 is 15 amino acids. The CDR3 region is CASSLRGEGDTEAFF. CDR3 in DNA: TGTGCCAGCAGCTTGCGGGGAGAGGGGGACACTGAAGCTTTCTTT.

The rearrangement uses TRBV5-1 and TRBJ2-1; D possibly corresponds to TRBD2 (6 bases). Germline V CDR1 and CDR2: SGHRS, YFSETQ. Trimming left V 4 bases short and J 7 bases short, with 15 bases between. The CDR3 is 14 residues long. The CDR3: CASSQVAGKNEQFF. In nucleotides, the CDR3 is TGCGCCAGCAGCCAAGTTGCGGGGAAAAATGAGCAGTTCTTC.

This chain links TRBV7-9 with TRBJ1-4; perhaps TRBD1 as D (5 bases). Germline-derived CDR1 and CDR2 are SEHNR and FQNEAQ (reference sequence). This CDR3 region has 15 residues. The V and J ends lost 5 bases and 7 bases respectively, with 17 bases between them. The CDR3 loop reads CASSLTGHPGEKLFF. The CDR3 nucleotides read TGTGCCAGCAGCCTTACTGGACACCCGGGTGAAAAACTGTTTTTT.

This chain connects TRBV6-1 to TRBJ2-7; TRBD1 agrees at 7 bases. The V gene end was trimmed by 1 base and the J gene end by 4 bases; junction bases not matched to a gene: 4. The V gene's germline CDR1 is MNHNS and CDR2 SASEGT. This CDR3 contains 14 residues. The CDR3 DNA is TGTGCCAGCAGTGAAGAGGTCAGGGGGTACGAGCAGTACTTC. It specifies CASSEEVRGYEQYF.

This sequence joins TRBV11-2 and TRBJ1-6; no definite D call. The germline V and J ends were trimmed by 3 bases and 4 bases, with 13 bases remaining between them. The CDR3 runs to 16 residues. The germline V gene has CDR1 SGHAT and CDR2 FQNNGV. CDR3 loop: CASSFNQGAYNSPLHF. For the CDR3, the DNA is TGTGCCAGCAGCTTCAACCAAGGAGCTTATAATTCACCCCTCCACTTT. Looking up the rest from reference TRBV11-2 and TRBJ1-6 gives the full variable domain: EAGVAQSPRYKIIEKRQSVAFWCNPISGHATLYWYQQILGQGPKLLIQFQNNGVVDDSQLPKDRFSAERLKGVDSTLKIQPAKLEDSAVYLCASSFNQGAYNSPLHFGNGTRLTVT.

CDR3 sequence (DNA): TGTGCCAGCAGTCCCTACAGGGCTCCCGGGGCCAACGTCCTGACTTTC. Protein product: CASSPYRAPGANVLTF. The J gene is TRBJ2-6, the V gene TRBV28, with D maybe TRBD1 (6 bases). The CDR3 totals 16 residues. The ends were cut back, 5 bases at V and 4 bases at J, with 15 bases in the middle. Germline CDR1 is MDHEN and CDR2 is SYDVKM. Supplemented by reference TRBV28 and TRBJ2-6, the full variable domain reads DVKVTQSSRYLVKRTGEKVFLECVQDMDHENMFWYRQDPGLGLRLIYFSYDVKMKEKGDIPEGYSVSREKKERFSLILESASTNQTSMYLCASSPYRAPGANVLTFGAGSRLTVL.

The J gene is TRBJ1-1, the V gene TRBV2; D gene ambiguous. Germline values: CDR1 SNHLY, CDR2 FYNNEI. The CDR3 runs to 16 residues. V was trimmed by 4 bases and J by 4 bases, leaving 19 bases between them. DNA for the CDR3: TGTGCCAGCAGTGTTTCAGGTGCAATTGGTGGCACTGAAGCTTTCTTT. This sequence encodes CASSVSGAIGGTEAFF. Supplemented by reference TRBV2 and TRBJ1-1, the full variable domain reads EPEVTQTPSHQVTQMGQEVILRCVPISNHLYFYWYRQILGQKVEFLVSFYNNEISEKSEIFDDQFSVERPDGSNFTLKIRSTKLEDSAMYFCASSVSGAIGGTEAFFGQGTRLTVV.

The chain couples TRBV6-1 to TRBJ2-7, with D unclear. This CDR3 spans 16 amino acids. CDR1 is MNHNS and CDR2 is SASEGT in the germline V gene. V was trimmed by 0 bases and J by 3 bases, leaving 15 bases between them. The CDR3 region has the DNA TGTGCCAGCAGTGAAGCGCACGGTTACCGCATCTACGAGCAGTACTTC. Amino acid sequence: CASSEAHGYRIYEQYF.

V usage is TRBV14 and J usage is TRBJ1-4; 8 bases fit TRBD1. Losses at the gene ends were 4 bases for V and 5 bases for J; bases not matched to a gene: 24. The germline V gene has CDR1 SGHDN and CDR2 FVKESK. The CDR3 is made up of 21 amino acids. CDR3 nucleotide sequence: TGTGCCAGCAGCCTTTCGTTCGACCCGCGGACAGGGATGATGGCCAATGAAAAACTGTTTTTT. It yields the protein CASSLSFDPRTGMMANEKLFF.

This rearrangement joins TRBV5-4 to TRBJ2-7; the match to TRBD2 covers 12 bases. CDR1 is SGHNT, CDR2 YYREEE, per germline (reference sequence). This CDR3 region has 14 residues. V trimming: 3 bases; J trimming: 4 bases; junction bases outside the gene matches: 2. The CDR3 sequence is CASSWTSGEYEQYF. CDR3 sequence (DNA): TGTGCCAGCAGCTGGACTAGCGGGGAGTACGAGCAGTACTTC.

The genes are TRBV6-5 and TRBJ2-3; TRBD2 matches 9 bases. With 3 bases clipped from V and 4 bases from J, the junction kept 5 bases outside the gene matches. The germline V gene has CDR1 MNHEY and CDR2 SVGAGI. The CDR3 is 15 amino acids. DNA of the CDR3: TGTGCCAGCAGTTATAGTAGCGGGAGTGCAGATACGCAGTATTTT. As protein: CASSYSSGSADTQYF.

This chain uses TRBV19 with TRBJ2-7, with D maybe TRBD1 (8 bases). Germline V gene lookup returns CDR1 LNHDA and CDR2 SQIVND (reference sequence). The CDR3 has 15 residues. V was clipped by 2 bases and J by 4 bases, with 15 bases between them. CDR3 nucleotide sequence: TGTGCCAGTAGTATATCCGGACAGGGAGGGTACGAGCAGTACTTC. It codes for CASSISGQGGYEQYF.

This clone was seen a few times. The genes are TRBV4-1 and TRBJ1-5, with 11 bases aligning to TRBD1. Germline CDR1 MGHRA, CDR2 YSYEKL. CDR3 length: 17 amino acids. V shed 2 bases, J shed 6 bases, and the junction held 9 bases outside the gene matches. The CDR3 DNA reads as TGCGCCAGCAGCCAAAGAGGACAGGGGGCGGGGGGTCAGCCCCAGCATTTT. This translates into CASSQRGQGAGGQPQHF.

V is TRBV28 and J is TRBJ2-5, with a possible D match to TRBD2 (5 bases). CDR1 is MDHEN, CDR2 SYDVKM, per germline. The V end lost 2 bases, the J end lost 7 bases, and 17 bases lay between the germline ends. The CDR3 totals 15 residues. CDR3 loop: CASSLAGTSDGTQYF. CDR3 in DNA: TGTGCCAGCAGTTTAGCCGGCACTAGTGACGGGACCCAGTACTTC.

The J gene is TRBJ1-1, the V gene TRBV28, with D possibly matching TRBD1 (6 bases). CDR3 size: 15 residues. V gave up 4 bases and J gave up 3 bases, with 15 bases separating them. The germline gives CDR1 MDHEN, CDR2 SYDVKM. Here the CDR3 reads CASSYTGHRDTEAFF. In nucleotides, the CDR3 is TGTGCCAGCAGTTATACGGGCCACAGGGACACTGAAGCTTTCTTT.

This chain joins TRBV13 and TRBJ2-4; 13 bases are shared with TRBD2. The junction had 5 bases not matched to a gene; V was cut back by 3 bases and J by 3 bases. CDR1 PRHDT and CDR2 FYEKMQ come from the germline V gene (reference sequence). CDR3 length: 17 amino acids. The CDR3 loop reads CASSLTSGGQGKNIQYF. In nucleotides, the CDR3 is TGTGCCAGCAGCTTGACTAGCGGGGGGCAAGGCAAAAACATTCAGTACTTC.

The chain carries TRBV29-1 and TRBJ2-1; possibly TRBD1 for D (5 bases). The CDR3 runs 10 residues. CDR1 and CDR2 (germline): SQVTM, ANQGSEA. Trimming cost V 6 bases and J 7 bases, with 7 bases left between them. The CDR3: CSVRVNEQFF. For the CDR3, the DNA is TGCAGCGTCAGGGTGAATGAGCAGTTCTTC.

The rearrangement links TRBV6-5 to TRBJ1-3; D is ambiguous. The V end was cut by 2 bases, the J end by 4 bases, with 12 bases between. Per the germline V gene, CDR1 is MNHEY and CDR2 is SVGAGI. The CDR3 sequence is 15 residues long. CDR3 amino acids: CASSYGDYSGNTIYF. CDR3 coding DNA: TGTGCCAGCAGTTACGGAGATTACTCCGGAAACACCATATATTTT.